What follows are 30 T cell receptor beta chains derived from one specimen sequenced in a study of blood T cells in healthy people across ages. A sample-barcoded 5' primer and a J-beta primer mix were used in a second PCR of roughly 6 to 11 cycles. TCRdb independently ran MiXCR on the 5' RACE reads; one entry per CDR3 protein. The sample lists about 830,000 distinct CDR3 sequences, 62% occurring once. Sequencing input: blood. The receptor source for this set is a man aged 30-40 years in good health.

This chain links TRBV6-1 with TRBJ2-7, with 13 bases lining up with TRBD2. The CDR3 totals 15 residues. In germline, CDR1 is MNHNS, CDR2 SASEGT. V trimming: 6 bases; J trimming: 2 bases; junction bases outside the gene matches: 4. DNA for the CDR3: TGTGCCAGCAGGGGAGGGACTAGCGGGACCTACGAGCAGTACTTC. It yields the protein CASRGGTSGTYEQYF.

This rearrangement joins TRBV20-1 to TRBJ2-3, with D possibly called TRBD1 or TRBD2 (5 bases each). V was shortened by 0 bases and J by 4 bases, with 14 bases between the two germline ends. The CDR3 has 15 residues. The V gene's germline CDR1 is DFQATT and CDR2 SNEGSKA (reference sequence). CDR3 protein: CSARDWLRESDTQYF. The CDR3 nucleotides read TGCAGTGCTAGAGATTGGCTCAGGGAGTCAGATACGCAGTATTTT.

The chain uses TRBV20-1 and TRBJ2-4; TRBD1 agrees at 8 bases. CDR1 and CDR2 (germline): DFQATT, SNEGSKA (reference sequence). The J segment lost 1 base and the V segment lost 4 bases, leaving 15 bases of the junction unmatched. The CDR3 loop spans 18 amino acids. The CDR3 DNA follows: TGCAGTGCTAACTCCGCCAAACCCGGGGACAGGGCCAAAAACATTCAGTACTTC. As protein: CSANSAKPGDRAKNIQYF.

The rearrangement links TRBV9 to TRBJ2-1; 10 bases are shared with TRBD2. Germline loops: CDR1 SGDLS, CDR2 YYNGEE. Trimming cost V 0 bases and J 10 bases; bases outside gene matches: 7. The CDR3 is made up of 15 amino acids. CDR3 residues: CASSVDSGGPREQFF. The CDR3 nucleotides are TGTGCCAGCAGCGTAGATAGCGGGGGGCCTAGAGAGCAGTTCTTC.

The chain recombines TRBV7-3 with TRBJ2-1; 9 nucleotides align to TRBD2. The V and J ends lost 5 bases and 1 base, in that order; junction bases with no gene match: 9. This CDR3 has 17 amino acids. Per germline, CDR1 SGHTA and CDR2 FQGTGA. CDR3 sequence: CASSRHQTSGSYNEQFF. The DNA of the CDR3 is TGTGCCAGCAGCCGCCACCAGACTAGCGGATCCTACAATGAGCAGTTCTTC.

The chain couples TRBV4-3 to TRBJ2-7; weak D call: TRBD1 (5 bases). The V end was cut by 3 bases, the J end by 5 bases, with 14 bases between. The CDR3 is 14 amino acids. Germline V gene lookup returns CDR1 LGHNA and CDR2 YSLEER. The CDR3 reads CASSQQGFPDEQYF. The CDR3 DNA follows: TGCGCCAGCAGCCAGCAGGGTTTCCCCGACGAGCAGTACTTC.

The chain couples TRBV20-1 to TRBJ1-2; 9 bases are shared with TRBD1. The J segment lost 2 bases and the V segment lost 2 bases, leaving 21 bases of the junction unmatched. The CDR3 totals 20 residues. CDR1 and CDR2 from the germline V gene are DFQATT and SNEGSKA (reference sequence). The CDR3 here is CSARSSRDRERDIANYGYTF. The CDR3 nucleotides are TGCAGTGCTAGATCTTCCCGGGACAGGGAAAGGGATATTGCCAACTATGGCTACACCTTC.

This clonotype was seen a few times. This chain joins TRBV20-1 and TRBJ2-4, with a weak D call TRBD2 (7 bases). Deletions cut 4 bases from V and 3 bases from J, with 13 bases between. This CDR3 comprises 14 residues. Germline CDR1 DFQATT, CDR2 SNEGSKA (reference sequence). CDR3 DNA: TGCAGTGCTAACAAGGGGGGGGACAAAAACATTCAGTACTTC. The encoded protein is CSANKGGDKNIQYF.

This clonotype was observed a few times. The rearrangement uses TRBV6-5 and TRBJ2-5, with TRBD2 as a possible D gene (6 bases). Germline V gives CDR1 MNHEY, CDR2 SVGAGI. CDR3 length: 12 residues. Trimming pared 0 bases from V and 7 bases from J, leaving 6 bases between. Written as DNA, the CDR3 is TGTGCCAGCAGTTACTCGGAGGGGACCCAGTACTTC. This codes for CASSYSEGTQYF.

The CDR3 here is CASIRQGGNYGYTF. The CDR3 DNA reads TGTGCCAGCATAAGACAGGGGGGAAACTATGGCTACACCTTC. The chain carries TRBV2 and TRBJ1-2; 9 bases align to TRBD1. Germline lookup yields CDR1 SNHLY and CDR2 FYNNEI. The CDR3 sequence is 14 residues long. Unmatched junction bases numbered 5, after V lost 7 bases and J lost 2 bases.

This chain uses TRBV20-1 with TRBJ1-2; 12 nucleotides match TRBD1. The V gene end was trimmed by 0 bases and the J gene end by 8 bases; junction bases not matched to a gene: 10. Germline assignment: CDR1 DFQATT and CDR2 SNEGSKA (reference sequence). The CDR3 is 16 residues long. The CDR3 DNA is TGCAGTGCTAGAGAAACCTTGGGACAGGGGGCGCAGGGCTACACCTTC. Protein: CSARETLGQGAQGYTF.

This clonotype was detected many times. The chain uses TRBV7-8 and TRBJ2-3; 7 bases align to TRBD2. The CDR3 runs to 16 residues. Unmatched junction bases numbered 6, after V lost 3 bases and J lost 0 bases. Germline values: CDR1 SGHVS, CDR2 FQNEAQ. The CDR3 DNA sequence: TGTGCCAGCAGCTTGCTAGCGGATGCTAGCACAGATACGCAGTATTTT. Translated, it gives CASSLLADASTDTQYF.

This clonotype has more than one count but fewer than ten. This chain connects TRBV27 to TRBJ2-1, with no clear D. CDR1 and CDR2 from the germline V gene are MNHEY and SMNVEV (reference sequence). This CDR3 contains 14 residues. With 2 bases removed from V and 8 bases from J, the gap between germline ends came to 13 bases. The CDR3 DNA is TGTGCCAGCAGTTTAGGGCAGGCGGTGGATGAGCAGTTCTTC. Protein sequence: CASSLGQAVDEQFF.

The chain carries TRBV12-3 or TRBV12-4 and TRBJ1-4, with a possible D match to TRBD1 (5 bases). Trimming shortened V by 6 bases and J by 15 bases, and 17 bases separated the two germline ends. CDR3 length: 12 amino acids. DNA of the CDR3: TGTGCCAGCAGATCCGGGACCCAAGGAGTGTTTTTT. Protein product: CASRSGTQGVFF.

This sequence joins TRBV6-4 and TRBJ2-3; 7 nucleotides line up with TRBD1. The CDR3 covers 16 residues. Germline-derived CDR1 and CDR2 are MRHNA and SNTAGT. The junction had 8 bases not matched to a gene; V was cut back by 3 bases and J by 2 bases. The CDR3 DNA sequence: TGTGCCAGCAGTGAGGGTTGGGGACAGAACACAGATACGCAGTATTTT. Translating it yields CASSEGWGQNTDTQYF.

The chain links TRBV7-3 to TRBJ2-5, with 8 bases matching TRBD1. Germline V gives CDR1 SGHTA, CDR2 FQGTGA. The CDR3 spans 14 residues. The V gene end was trimmed by 3 bases and the J gene end by 3 bases; junction bases not matched to a gene: 3. DNA of the CDR3: TGTGCCAGCAGCTTGCAGGGGGCGGAAGAGACCCAGTACTTC. Protein sequence: CASSLQGAEETQYF.

This clonotype was counted a few times. The rearrangement joins TRBV5-1 to TRBJ2-7; 11 nucleotides align to TRBD2. V was pared by 0 bases and J by 0 bases, with 8 bases of the junction left unmatched. Germline CDR1 is SGHRS and CDR2 is YFSETQ. The CDR3 covers 18 residues. The CDR3 protein is CASSLALAGGLSSYEQYF. In nucleotides, the CDR3 is TGCGCCAGCAGCTTGGCCCTAGCGGGGGGTCTGAGCTCCTACGAGCAGTACTTC.

The chain is built from TRBV5-1 and TRBJ1-5; 8 nucleotides line up with TRBD1. Germline assignment: CDR1 SGHRS and CDR2 YFSETQ. The length of the CDR3 is 16 residues. The trim removed 0 bases at V and 6 bases at J, leaving 8 bases unmatched. CDR3 amino acids: CASSLEGQGAGQPQHF. The DNA of the CDR3 is TGCGCCAGCAGCTTGGAAGGCCAGGGGGCAGGTCAGCCCCAGCATTTT.

The sample holds a few counts of this clonotype. The chain has TRBV12-3 or TRBV12-4 and TRBJ1-2, with D perhaps TRBD1 (5 bases). There are 16 residues in the CDR3. With 6 bases removed from V and 3 bases from J, the gap between germline ends came to 20 bases. CDR3 bases: TGTGCCAGCAGCTACGACAGATCCTCACTTGACTATGGCTACACCTTC. Encoded protein: CASSYDRSSLDYGYTF.

The V gene is TRBV7-2, the J gene TRBJ2-5, with TRBD2 matching 7 bases. V was pared by 0 bases and J by 1 base, with 2 bases of the junction left unmatched. There are 15 residues in the CDR3. Germline CDR1 and CDR2: SGHTA and FQGNSA. The CDR3, as DNA: TGTGCCAGCAGCTTAGCCCTAGCGGTCCAAGAGACCCAGTACTTC. Translating gives CASSLALAVQETQYF.

This clonotype occurred a few times. This chain uses TRBV5-1 with TRBJ2-3; D is perhaps TRBD1 or TRBD2 (5 bases each). Germline V CDR1 and CDR2: SGHRS, YFSETQ. Trimming stripped 0 bases from V and 5 bases from J, with 16 bases between. CDR3 length: 16 residues. The CDR3 DNA follows: TGCGCCAGCAGCTTGGAGAGCAGGTTGGGGGTAGATACGCAGTATTTT. Encoded protein: CASSLESRLGVDTQYF.

The V gene is TRBV7-2, the J gene TRBJ2-1; TRBD2 aligns across 7 bases. The CDR3 spans 12 residues. The J segment lost 10 bases and the V segment lost 4 bases, leaving 4 bases of the junction unmatched. Germline V gene lookup returns CDR1 SGHTA and CDR2 FQGNSA. The CDR3 region is CASSWGGEEQFF. CDR3 DNA sequence: TGTGCCAGCAGCTGGGGGGGGGAGGAGCAGTTCTTC.

The J gene is TRBJ2-4, the V gene TRBV3-1; 9 positions agree with TRBD1. V lost 7 bases and J lost 4; bases outside the gene matches: 8. The CDR3 sequence is 15 residues long. Germline loops: CDR1 LGHDT, CDR2 YNNKEL (reference sequence). Here the CDR3 DNA reads TGTGCCAGCAAACTGGGGACAGGGACTAAAAACATTCAGTACTTC. Its translation is CASKLGTGTKNIQYF.

V gene TRBV20-1 combines with J gene TRBJ1-4, with D maybe TRBD1 (5 bases). V dropped 5 bases and J dropped 4 bases, with 11 bases sitting between them. CDR1 is DFQATT and CDR2 is SNEGSKA in the germline V gene (reference sequence). The CDR3 extends over 13 amino acids. In nucleotides, the CDR3 is TGCAGTGCTCAAGGGACTTATAATGAAAAACTGTTTTTT. It specifies CSAQGTYNEKLFF.

A word on this clonotype: A read error is possible here, since a much larger clone lies one base away. The chain has TRBV5-1 and TRBJ2-5; TRBD2 matches at 8 bases. With 0 bases clipped from V and 2 bases from J, the junction kept 6 bases outside the gene matches. This CDR3 is 16 amino acids long. The germline CDR1 and CDR2 sequences are SGHRS and YFSETQ. As DNA, the CDR3 is TGCGCCAGCAGCTTGGACGGGAGGGGGGATCAAGAGACCCAGTACTTC. Translation: CASSLDGRGDQETQYF.

The V and J genes are TRBV7-2 and TRBJ1-1; maybe TRBD1 (6 bases). In germline, CDR1 is SGHTA, CDR2 FQGNSA. The CDR3 spans 13 residues. The germline V and J ends were trimmed by 1 base and 8 bases, with 11 bases remaining between them. CDR3 in amino acids: CASSLDRQGEAFF. CDR3 nucleotides: TGTGCCAGCAGCTTAGATCGGCAGGGGGAAGCTTTCTTT.

The chain recombines TRBV5-1 with TRBJ2-5, with 9 bases identical to TRBD2. V shed 3 bases and J 4 bases; nucleotides not matched to a gene: 10. Germline V gene sequence: CDR1 SGHRS, CDR2 YFSETQ. The CDR3 is made up of 16 amino acids. This chain's CDR3 is CASSSRTSALGETQYF. The CDR3 DNA follows: TGCGCCAGCAGCTCCAGGACTAGCGCGTTGGGAGAGACCCAGTACTTC.

This chain connects TRBV20-1 to TRBJ1-2; 8 nucleotides match TRBD1. The CDR3 contains 14 residues. Losses at the gene ends were 5 bases for V and 8 bases for J; bases not matched to a gene: 13. CDR1 DFQATT and CDR2 SNEGSKA come from the germline V gene (reference sequence). For the CDR3, the DNA is TGCAGTGCTCCTACGACCGGGACAGGCTGGGGCTACACCTTC. Amino acids: CSAPTTGTGWGYTF.

This clonotype has just a few counts. One base away lies a much larger clone, so this may be a sequencing read error. This chain uses TRBV7-2 with TRBJ2-5, with D maybe TRBD1 (6 bases). The germline V and J ends were trimmed by 2 bases and 11 bases, with 24 bases remaining between them. Germline V gene lookup returns CDR1 SGHTA and CDR2 FQGNSA. This CDR3 is 16 amino acids long. The CDR3 is CASSLLQGTLYNEQYF. For the CDR3, the DNA is TGTGCCAGCAGCTTACTCCAGGGGACCCTTTACAATGAGCAGTACTTC.

The genes are TRBV20-1 and TRBJ2-5, with 8 bases that match TRBD2. The CDR3 runs 14 residues. Germline loops: CDR1 DFQATT, CDR2 SNEGSKA (reference sequence). CDR3 amino acids: CRVGAGGYQETQYF. The CDR3 region has the DNA TGCAGGGTTGGGGCGGGGGGTTACCAAGAGACCCAGTACTTC.